The TCR beta chain under discussion was sequenced for a study of T cell responses to AZD1222 COVID-19 vaccine. General observations from the study: Donors were largely white British and mainly female; clonal diversity was possibly underestimated. Repertoires were collected only later (after the peak T cell response had occurred). Just 5 to 7 people given AZD1222 tested seropositive at baseline.

Assay used: immunoSEQ multiplex PCR; TCRdb lists only in-frame clones, some missing. Here the sample spans over 120,000 clones, roughly 89% being singletons. The length of the CDR3 is 13 residues. Germline lookup yields CDR1 SGHAT and CDR2 FQNNGV. Losses at the gene ends were 5 bases for V and 9 bases for J; bases not matched to a gene: 6. In regard to this clone: The antigen is unknown.

This sequence joins TRBV11-2 and TRBJ2-7; 11 bases are a match to TRBD1. This material consisted of peripheral blood, taken on day 0 of AZD1222 vaccination. The sequence was obtained from an adult in good health. Here the CDR3 DNA reads TGTGCCAGCAGCCCGGACAGGGGGCAGGGGCAGTACTTC. Encoded protein: CASSPDRGQGQYF.